The following is a T cell receptor (beta chain) sequence with its context. What it binds is unknown. It was with 60 Vbeta and 13 Jbeta primers that the PCR ran. Measured with immunoSEQ multiplex PCR; TCRdb has only the in-frame clones, and not every one. This sample carries about 180,000 clones, approximately 81% of them seen once, and the ten largest clones take 1%. This sample is drawn from a study of cytomegalovirus exposure and HLA in healthy donors. Study-wide findings and caveats: Later on, an analysis found that several of the most significant clusters appeared to be linked to common viral pathogens, which included parvovirus B19.

Germline trimming cut 6 bases from V and 5 bases from J; bases unmatched to any gene: 10. From germline, CDR1 is MDHEN and CDR2 SYDVKM. CDR3 length equals 14 residues. The sequence was obtained from a boy aged 2 to 10 in good health and CMV-seronegative. Sequencing used PBMCs. The chain employs TRBV28 and TRBJ2-7; 7 bases are a match to TRBD1. The CDR3 region is CASSKTGLGDEQYF. The CDR3 nucleotides are TGTGCCAGCAGCAAGACAGGGCTGGGAGACGAGCAGTACTTC.